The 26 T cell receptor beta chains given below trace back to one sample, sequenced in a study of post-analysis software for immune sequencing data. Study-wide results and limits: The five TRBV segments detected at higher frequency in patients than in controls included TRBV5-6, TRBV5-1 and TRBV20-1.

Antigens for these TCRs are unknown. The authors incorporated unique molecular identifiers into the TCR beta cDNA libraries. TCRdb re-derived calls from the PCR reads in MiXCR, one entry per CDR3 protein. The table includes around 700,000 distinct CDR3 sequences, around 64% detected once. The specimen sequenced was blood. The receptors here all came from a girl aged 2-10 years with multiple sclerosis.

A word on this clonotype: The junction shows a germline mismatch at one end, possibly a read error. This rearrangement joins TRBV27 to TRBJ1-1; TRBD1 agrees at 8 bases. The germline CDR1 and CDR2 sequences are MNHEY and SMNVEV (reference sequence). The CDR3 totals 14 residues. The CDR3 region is CAGSSGTGSTEAFF. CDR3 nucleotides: TGTGCCGGCAGTTCAGGGACAGGCAGCACTGAAGCTTTCTTT.

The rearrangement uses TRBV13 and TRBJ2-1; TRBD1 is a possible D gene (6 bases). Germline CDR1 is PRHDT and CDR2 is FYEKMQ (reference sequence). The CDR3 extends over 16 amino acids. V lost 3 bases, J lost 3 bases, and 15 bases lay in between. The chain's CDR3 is CASSFRQGPNYNEQFF. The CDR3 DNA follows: TGTGCCAGCAGCTTTAGGCAGGGGCCAAACTACAATGAGCAGTTCTTC.

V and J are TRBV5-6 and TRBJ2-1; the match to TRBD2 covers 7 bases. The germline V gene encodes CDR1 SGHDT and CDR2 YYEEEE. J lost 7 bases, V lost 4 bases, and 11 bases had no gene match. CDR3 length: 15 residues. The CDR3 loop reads CASSPGGSIPNEQFF. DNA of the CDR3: TGTGCCAGCAGCCCGGGAGGATCCATTCCGAATGAGCAGTTCTTC.

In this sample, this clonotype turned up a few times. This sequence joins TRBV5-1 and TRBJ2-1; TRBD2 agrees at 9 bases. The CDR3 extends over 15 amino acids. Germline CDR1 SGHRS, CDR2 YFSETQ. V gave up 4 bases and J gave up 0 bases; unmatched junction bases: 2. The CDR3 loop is CASSAGGVSYNEQFF. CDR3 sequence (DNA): TGCGCCAGCAGCGCGGGAGGGGTCTCCTACAATGAGCAGTTCTTC.

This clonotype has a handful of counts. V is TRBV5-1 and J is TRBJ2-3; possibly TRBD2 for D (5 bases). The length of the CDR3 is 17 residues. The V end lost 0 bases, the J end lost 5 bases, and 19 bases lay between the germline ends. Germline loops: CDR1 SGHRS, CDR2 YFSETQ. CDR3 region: CASSLAPSRSLEDTQYF. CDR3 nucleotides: TGCGCCAGCAGCTTGGCGCCTAGCCGGAGTCTTGAAGATACGCAGTATTTT. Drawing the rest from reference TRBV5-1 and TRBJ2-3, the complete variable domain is KAGVTQTPRYLIKTRGQQVTLSCSPISGHRSVSWYQQTPGQGLQFLFEYFSETQRNKGNFPGRFSGRQFSNSRSEMNVSTLELGDSALYLCASSLAPSRSLEDTQYFGPGTRLTVL.

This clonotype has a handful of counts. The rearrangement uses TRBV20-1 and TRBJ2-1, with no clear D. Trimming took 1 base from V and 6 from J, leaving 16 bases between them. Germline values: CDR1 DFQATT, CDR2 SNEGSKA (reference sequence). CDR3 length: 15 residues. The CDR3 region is CSARAPKEGINEQFF. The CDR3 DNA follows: TGCAGTGCTAGAGCCCCTAAGGAAGGGATCAATGAGCAGTTCTTC.

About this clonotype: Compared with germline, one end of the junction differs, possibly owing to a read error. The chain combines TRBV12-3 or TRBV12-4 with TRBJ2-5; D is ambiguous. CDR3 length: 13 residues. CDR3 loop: CASSLASRETQYF. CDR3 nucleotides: TGTGCCAGCAGCTTAGCTAGTAGGGAGACCCAGTACTTC.

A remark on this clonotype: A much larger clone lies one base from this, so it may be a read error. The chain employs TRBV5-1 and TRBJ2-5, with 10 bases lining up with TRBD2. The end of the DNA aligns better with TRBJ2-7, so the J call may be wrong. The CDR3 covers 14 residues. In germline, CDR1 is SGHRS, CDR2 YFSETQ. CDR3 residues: CASSAGTSDPEQYF. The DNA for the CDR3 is TGCGCCAGCAGCGCCGGGACTAGCGATCCCGAGCAGTACTTC.

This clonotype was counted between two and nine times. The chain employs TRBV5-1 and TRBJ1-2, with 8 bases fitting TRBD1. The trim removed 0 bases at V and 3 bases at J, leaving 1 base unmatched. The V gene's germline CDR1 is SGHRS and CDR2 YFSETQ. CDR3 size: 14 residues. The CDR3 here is CASSLGDRYYGYTF. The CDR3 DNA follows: TGCGCCAGCAGCTTGGGGGACAGGTACTATGGCTACACCTTC.

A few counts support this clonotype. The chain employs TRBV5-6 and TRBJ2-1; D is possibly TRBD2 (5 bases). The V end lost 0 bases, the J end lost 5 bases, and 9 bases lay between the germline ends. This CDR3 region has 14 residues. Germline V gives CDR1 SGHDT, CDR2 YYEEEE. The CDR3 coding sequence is TGTGCCAGCAGCTTGGGCGGGTGGGACAATGAGCAGTTCTTC. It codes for CASSLGGWDNEQFF.

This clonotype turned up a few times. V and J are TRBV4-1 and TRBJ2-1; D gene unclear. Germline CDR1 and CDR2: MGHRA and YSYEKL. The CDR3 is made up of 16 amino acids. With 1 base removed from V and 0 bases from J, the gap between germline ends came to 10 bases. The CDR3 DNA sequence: TGCGCCAGCAGCCAAGGTCTTCTCCGCTCCTACAATGAGCAGTTCTTC. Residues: CASSQGLLRSYNEQFF.

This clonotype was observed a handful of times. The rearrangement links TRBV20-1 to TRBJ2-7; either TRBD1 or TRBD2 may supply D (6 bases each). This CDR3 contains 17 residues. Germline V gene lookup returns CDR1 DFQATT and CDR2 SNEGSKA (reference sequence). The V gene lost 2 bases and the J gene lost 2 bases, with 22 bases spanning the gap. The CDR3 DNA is TGCAGTGCTAGAAGCCGGACGCCTGAAGGGGGGCCCTACGAGCAGTACTTC. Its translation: CSARSRTPEGGPYEQYF.

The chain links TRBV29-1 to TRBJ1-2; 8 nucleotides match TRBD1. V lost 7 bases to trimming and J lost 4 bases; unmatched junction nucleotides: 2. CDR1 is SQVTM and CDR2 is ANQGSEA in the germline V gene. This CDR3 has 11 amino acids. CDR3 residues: CSGQGAYGYTF. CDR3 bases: TGCAGCGGGCAGGGGGCCTATGGCTACACCTTC.

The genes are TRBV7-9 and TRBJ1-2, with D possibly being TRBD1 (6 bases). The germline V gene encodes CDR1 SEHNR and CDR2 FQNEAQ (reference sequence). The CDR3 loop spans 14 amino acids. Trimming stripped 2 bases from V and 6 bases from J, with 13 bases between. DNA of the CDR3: TGTGCCAGCAGCTTAACCAGGGGTTCGGATGGCTACACCTTC. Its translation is CASSLTRGSDGYTF.

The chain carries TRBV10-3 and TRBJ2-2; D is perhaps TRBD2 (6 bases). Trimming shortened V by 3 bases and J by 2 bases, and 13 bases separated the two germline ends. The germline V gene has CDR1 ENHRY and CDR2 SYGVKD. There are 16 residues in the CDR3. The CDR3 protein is CAISDLGLSNTGELFF. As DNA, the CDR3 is TGTGCCATCAGTGATCTGGGACTTTCAAACACCGGGGAGCTGTTTTTT.

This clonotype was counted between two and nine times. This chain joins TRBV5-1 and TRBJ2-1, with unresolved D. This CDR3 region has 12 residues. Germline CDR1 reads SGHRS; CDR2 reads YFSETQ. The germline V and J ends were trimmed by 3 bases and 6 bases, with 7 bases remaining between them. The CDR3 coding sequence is TGCGCCAGCAGCTCAACTACCAATGAGCAGTTCTTC. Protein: CASSSTTNEQFF.

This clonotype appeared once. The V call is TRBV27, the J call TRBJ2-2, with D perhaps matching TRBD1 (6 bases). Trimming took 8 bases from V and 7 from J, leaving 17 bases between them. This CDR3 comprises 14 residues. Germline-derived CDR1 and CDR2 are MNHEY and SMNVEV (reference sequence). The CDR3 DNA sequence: TGTGCCAGCGGGATACAGGGTCATGGCGGGGAGCTGTTTTTT. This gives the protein CASGIQGHGGELFF.

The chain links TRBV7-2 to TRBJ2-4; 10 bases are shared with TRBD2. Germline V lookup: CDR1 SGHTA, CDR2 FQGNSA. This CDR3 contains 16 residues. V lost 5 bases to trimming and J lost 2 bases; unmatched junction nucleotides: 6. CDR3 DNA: TGTGCCAGCAGCGCCGGACTAGCGGTATCCAAAAACATTCAGTACTTC. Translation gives CASSAGLAVSKNIQYF.

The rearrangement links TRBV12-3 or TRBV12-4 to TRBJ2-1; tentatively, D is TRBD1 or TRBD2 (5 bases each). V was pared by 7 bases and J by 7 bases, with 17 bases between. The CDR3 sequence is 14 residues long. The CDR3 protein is CASTHGTPGNEQFF. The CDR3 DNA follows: TGTGCCAGCACCCACGGGACCCCGGGGAATGAGCAGTTCTTC.

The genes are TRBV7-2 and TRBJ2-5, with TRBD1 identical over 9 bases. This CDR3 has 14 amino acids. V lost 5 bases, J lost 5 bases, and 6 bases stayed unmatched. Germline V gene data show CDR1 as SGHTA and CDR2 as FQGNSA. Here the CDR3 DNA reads TGTGCCAGCAGCCCGACAGGGGGGTGGGAGACCCAGTACTTC. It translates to CASSPTGGWETQYF.

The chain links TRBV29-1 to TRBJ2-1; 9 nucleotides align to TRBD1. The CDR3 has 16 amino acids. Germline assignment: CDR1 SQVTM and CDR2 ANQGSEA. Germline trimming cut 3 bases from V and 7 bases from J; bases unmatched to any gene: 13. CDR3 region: CSVDRLTGQGRNEQFF. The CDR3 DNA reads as TGCAGCGTTGATAGACTAACGGGACAGGGCCGAAATGAGCAGTTCTTC.

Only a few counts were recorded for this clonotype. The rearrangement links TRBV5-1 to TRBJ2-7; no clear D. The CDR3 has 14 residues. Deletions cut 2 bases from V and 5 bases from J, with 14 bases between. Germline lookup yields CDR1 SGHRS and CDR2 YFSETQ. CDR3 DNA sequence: TGCGCCAGCAGCTTAATGTTAAGTGGGGACGAGCAGTACTTC. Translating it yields CASSLMLSGDEQYF.

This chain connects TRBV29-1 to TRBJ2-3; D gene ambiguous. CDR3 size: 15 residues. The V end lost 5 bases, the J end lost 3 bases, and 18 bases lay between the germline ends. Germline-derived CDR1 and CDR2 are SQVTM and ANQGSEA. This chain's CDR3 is CSVPQGPIQTDTQYF. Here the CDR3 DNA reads TGCAGCGTTCCCCAAGGGCCTATTCAAACAGATACGCAGTATTTT.

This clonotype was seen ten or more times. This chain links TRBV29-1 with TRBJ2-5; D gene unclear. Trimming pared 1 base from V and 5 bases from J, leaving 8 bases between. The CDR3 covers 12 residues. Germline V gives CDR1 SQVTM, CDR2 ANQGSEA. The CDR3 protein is CSVEGLGETQYF. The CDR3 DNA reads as TGCAGCGTTGAAGGACTCGGGGAGACCCAGTACTTC. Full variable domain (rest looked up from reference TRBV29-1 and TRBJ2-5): SAVISQKPSRDICQRGTSLTIQCQVDSQVTMMFWYRQQPGQSLTLIATANQGSEATYESGFVIDKFPISRPNLTFSTLTVSNMSPEDSSIYLCSVEGLGETQYFGPGTRLLVL.

The CDR3 here is CASRDRGRRSASQYF. The CDR3 DNA is TGTGCCAGCAGGGACAGGGGGCGTAGGTCCGCATCGCAGTATTTT. The J gene is TRBJ2-3, the V gene TRBV12-3 or TRBV12-4, with TRBD1 matching over 11 bases. This CDR3 has 15 residues. Trimming cost V 6 bases and J 10 bases; bases outside gene matches: 12.

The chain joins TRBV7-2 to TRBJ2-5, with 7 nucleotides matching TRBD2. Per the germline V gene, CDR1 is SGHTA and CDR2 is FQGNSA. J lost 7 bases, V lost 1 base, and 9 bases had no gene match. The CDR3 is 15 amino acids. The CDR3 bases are TGTGCCAGCAGCTTAGATGAGCGGGAAAAGAGGACCCAGTACTTC. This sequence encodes CASSLDEREKRTQYF.